This entry lists 25 T cell receptor beta chains sequenced from one sample in a study of blood T cell repertoires in COVID-19. Sequencing was performed with immunoSEQ multiplex PCR; in TCRdb, only in-frame clones are kept and a portion is missing. The sample carries some 170,000 clones, approximately 85% recorded once. Sequencing used PBMCs or T cells enriched from blood (not recorded which). The receptors derive from a man aged 40-49 years who had recovered from COVID-19.

The genes are TRBV7-3 and TRBJ2-1; TRBD2 matches 7 bases. V gave up 2 bases and J gave up 2 bases; unmatched junction bases: 6. This CDR3 spans 16 amino acids. The germline CDR1 and CDR2 sequences are SGHTA and FQGTGA. The CDR3 here is CASSLSSGGPYNEQFF. The CDR3, as DNA: TGTGCCAGCAGCTTATCTAGCGGAGGACCCTACAATGAGCAGTTCTTC.

This chain links TRBV7-9 with TRBJ2-7; 8 nucleotides match TRBD1. Germline lookup yields CDR1 SEHNR and CDR2 FQNEAQ (reference sequence). The CDR3 totals 16 residues. J gave up 4 bases and V 4 bases, and 12 bases lay outside the gene matches. This chain's CDR3 is CASSSERTGKEYEQYF. Here the CDR3 DNA reads TGTGCCAGCAGCTCCGAGAGGACAGGGAAGGAATACGAGCAGTACTTC.

The CDR3 DNA is TGTGCCTGGAGTGTACACAGGGCCACAGATACGCAGTATTTT. It yields the protein CAWSVHRATDTQYF. The J gene is TRBJ2-3, the V gene TRBV30; D is perhaps TRBD1 (6 bases). Trimming took off 0 bases at V and 2 bases at J, with 9 bases between the two ends. The CDR3 runs 14 residues. CDR1 and CDR2 from the germline V gene are GTSNPN and SVGIG (reference sequence). Full variable domain (missing parts from reference TRBV30 and TRBJ2-3): SQTIHQWPATLVQPVGSPLSLECTVEGTSNPNLYWYRQAAGRGLQLLFYSVGIGQISSEVPQNLSASRPQDRQFILSSKKLLLSDSGFYLCAWSVHRATDTQYFGPGTRLTVL.

The chain combines TRBV5-1 with TRBJ2-7; 7 bases are shared with TRBD1. V lost 5 bases to trimming and J lost 4 bases; unmatched junction nucleotides: 3. CDR1 is SGHRS, CDR2 YFSETQ, per germline. The CDR3 has 12 residues. The CDR3 here is CASRAGGYEQYF. DNA for the CDR3: TGCGCCAGCAGGGCAGGGGGATACGAGCAGTACTTC.

The chain links TRBV18 to TRBJ2-1, with 9 bases fitting TRBD1. There are 15 residues in the CDR3. CDR1 and CDR2 from the germline V gene are KGHSH and LQKENI. The junction had 10 bases not matched to a gene; V was cut back by 3 bases and J by 10 bases. The CDR3 coding sequence is TGTGCCAGCTCACCCGGGACAGGGACCGCCGGGGAGCAGTTCTTC. Protein: CASSPGTGTAGEQFF.

The chain is built from TRBV5-1 and TRBJ2-7, with 8 bases aligning to TRBD1. The CDR3 extends over 14 amino acids. Germline CDR1 reads SGHRS; CDR2 reads YFSETQ. Trimming removed 4 bases from V and 2 bases from J; junction bases left unmatched: 5. This chain's CDR3 is CASSQPGQAYEQYF. Written as DNA, the CDR3 is TGCGCCAGCAGCCAACCGGGACAGGCCTACGAGCAGTACTTC. Full variable domain (missing parts from reference TRBV5-1 and TRBJ2-7): KAGVTQTPRYLIKTRGQQVTLSCSPISGHRSVSWYQQTPGQGLQFLFEYFSETQRNKGNFPGRFSGRQFSNSRSEMNVSTLELGDSALYLCASSQPGQAYEQYFGPGTRLTVT.

The V call is TRBV28, the J call TRBJ2-3; possibly TRBD2 for D (5 bases). The CDR3 is 14 residues long. Trimming pared 6 bases from V and 4 bases from J, leaving 14 bases between. Germline V gene lookup returns CDR1 MDHEN and CDR2 SYDVKM. In DNA, the CDR3 is TGTGCCAGCAGCCCTCGTGGGAGCCCAGATACGCAGTATTTT. The encoded protein is CASSPRGSPDTQYF.

This sequence joins TRBV11-2 and TRBJ1-3; the D is unclear. The CDR3 runs 16 residues. With 8 bases removed from V and 0 bases from J, the gap between germline ends came to 17 bases. The germline CDR1 and CDR2 sequences are SGHAT and FQNNGV. The CDR3 reads CASGPRGIPSGNTIYF. CDR3 in DNA: TGTGCCAGCGGCCCTAGAGGTATCCCCTCTGGAAACACCATATATTTT. The whole variable domain, filled in from reference TRBV11-2 and TRBJ1-3, reads EAGVAQSPRYKIIEKRQSVAFWCNPISGHATLYWYQQILGQGPKLLIQFQNNGVVDDSQLPKDRFSAERLKGVDSTLKIQPAKLEDSAVYLCASGPRGIPSGNTIYFGEGSWLTVV.

The chain has TRBV28 and TRBJ1-5; TRBD1 might be the D (6 bases). The germline gives CDR1 MDHEN, CDR2 SYDVKM. This CDR3 contains 12 residues. Between the trimmed V and J ends, which lost 6 bases and 9 bases, there was a span of 12 bases. The CDR3 reads CASRAQGGPQHF. Here the CDR3 DNA reads TGTGCCAGCAGGGCACAGGGCGGGCCCCAGCATTTT.

This rearrangement joins TRBV28 to TRBJ1-3; D unresolved. This CDR3 comprises 14 residues. CDR1 and CDR2 from the germline V gene are MDHEN and SYDVKM. V lost 3 bases to trimming and J lost 0 bases, with 6 bases between them. The DNA of the CDR3 is TGTGCCAGCAGTTTCTATGTCTCTGGAAACACCATATATTTT. It encodes CASSFYVSGNTIYF. The full variable domain, in which reference TRBV28 and TRBJ1-3 provide the parts outside the CDR3, is DVKVTQSSRYLVKRTGEKVFLECVQDMDHENMFWYRQDPGLGLRLIYFSYDVKMKEKGDIPEGYSVSREKKERFSLILESASTNQTSMYLCASSFYVSGNTIYFGEGSWLTVV.

The chain combines TRBV24-1 with TRBJ1-6; TRBD1 agrees at 7 bases. J lost 11 bases, V lost 9 bases, and 9 bases had no gene match. The CDR3 loop spans 13 amino acids. Germline V lookup: CDR1 KGHDR, CDR2 SFDVKD. The CDR3 here is CATSWTGVAPLHF. The CDR3, as DNA: TGTGCCACCTCCTGGACAGGTGTAGCACCCCTCCACTTT.

This rearrangement joins TRBV9 to TRBJ2-3; perhaps TRBD1 as D (5 bases). Germline CDR1 reads SGDLS; CDR2 reads YYNGEE. The CDR3 length is 15 residues. Trimming stripped 2 bases from V and 2 bases from J, with 12 bases between. CDR3 sequence: CASSVQGKATDTQYF. The DNA for the CDR3 is TGTGCCAGCAGCGTTCAGGGAAAGGCCACAGATACGCAGTATTTT.

The rearrangement joins TRBV19 to TRBJ1-5, with D possibly being TRBD1 (6 bases). The germline CDR1 and CDR2 sequences are LNHDA and SQIVND (reference sequence). The CDR3 length is 15 residues. Trimming took off 8 bases at V and 6 bases at J, with 20 bases between the two ends. The CDR3 spells CASRLEGGVFQPQHF. Written as DNA, the CDR3 is TGTGCCAGTCGCCTTGAAGGGGGGGTATTTCAGCCCCAGCATTTT.

The rearrangement links TRBV28 to TRBJ2-1; 8 positions match TRBD1. Germline V lookup: CDR1 MDHEN, CDR2 SYDVKM. The CDR3 loop spans 16 amino acids. V was pared by 6 bases and J by 6 bases, with 13 bases of the junction left unmatched. CDR3 sequence reads: CASRTPQGAVVNEQFF. CDR3 nucleotides: TGTGCCAGCAGGACCCCTCAGGGGGCGGTGGTCAATGAGCAGTTCTTC.

The chain combines TRBV28 with TRBJ1-3; a possible D gene is TRBD1 (6 bases). Germline V gene lookup returns CDR1 MDHEN and CDR2 SYDVKM. V was cut by 6 bases and J by 0 bases, with 24 bases left in between. The CDR3 is 19 amino acids. The CDR3, as DNA: TGTGCCAGCAGCGAGTCGCCCTTCTTAAGGACAGACTCTGGAAACACCATATATTTT. It translates to CASSESPFLRTDSGNTIYF.

The chain carries TRBV3-1 (or the pseudogene TRBV3-2) and TRBJ1-5; D remains ambiguous. CDR1 LGHDT and CDR2 YNNKEL come from the germline V gene (reference sequence). Deletions cut 2 bases from V and 5 bases from J, with 7 bases between. The CDR3 consists of 13 residues. CDR3 residues: CASSQSPDQPQHF. The CDR3, as DNA: TGTGCCAGCAGCCAATCTCCCGATCAGCCCCAGCATTTT.

The V and J genes are TRBV30 and TRBJ2-5, with TRBD1 matching over 10 bases. The CDR3 spans 13 residues. Germline V gives CDR1 GTSNPN, CDR2 SVGIG (reference sequence). Trimming cost V 6 bases and J 3 bases; bases outside gene matches: 4. CDR3 protein: CACTGTGEETQYF. In nucleotides, the CDR3 is TGTGCCTGCACCGGGACAGGGGAAGAGACCCAGTACTTC.

This clone was picked up many times. V is TRBV3-1 (or the pseudogene TRBV3-2) and J is TRBJ2-2; 9 bases are a match to TRBD2. V shed 4 bases and J 5 bases; nucleotides not matched to a gene: 5. Per germline, CDR1 LGHDT and CDR2 YNNKEL (reference sequence). The CDR3 spans 15 residues. CDR3 protein: CASSRGGARTGELFF. The CDR3 DNA sequence: TGTGCCAGCAGCCGCGGGGGGGCCCGGACCGGGGAGCTGTTTTTT.

The V gene is TRBV25-1, the J gene TRBJ1-2; possibly TRBD1 for D (5 bases). Germline CDR1 and CDR2: MGHDK and SYGVNS. This CDR3 is built from 12 residues. The germline V and J ends were trimmed by 6 bases and 7 bases, with 12 bases remaining between them. The CDR3 here is CASRKRGSGYTF. In DNA form, the CDR3 reads TGTGCCAGCAGGAAAAGGGGATCTGGCTACACCTTC.

This clone was observed once. The J gene is TRBJ2-7, the V gene TRBV7-8; 7 bases are shared with TRBD1. The length of the CDR3 is 14 residues. The V segment lost 5 bases and the J segment 4 bases; nucleotides outside the gene matches: 8. Germline V CDR1 and CDR2: SGHVS, FQNEAQ. CDR3 sequence reads: CASSQDTGAYEQYF. CDR3 bases: TGTGCCAGCAGCCAAGATACAGGGGCTTACGAGCAGTACTTC.

V usage is TRBV28 and J usage is TRBJ2-7; 14 bases match TRBD2. V was pared by 6 bases and J by 5 bases, with 6 bases of the junction left unmatched. The CDR3 is made up of 15 amino acids. In germline, CDR1 is MDHEN, CDR2 SYDVKM. The CDR3 nucleotides are TGTGCCAGCAGCCCTGGACTAGCGGGAGGCCACGAGCAGTACTTC. Translating gives CASSPGLAGGHEQYF.

The genes are TRBV27 and TRBJ1-2; perhaps TRBD1 as D (5 bases). Germline-derived CDR1 and CDR2 are MNHEY and SMNVEV (reference sequence). CDR3 length: 14 amino acids. The V end lost 4 bases, the J end lost 5 bases, and 14 bases lay between the germline ends. CDR3 loop: CASSSGGTPYGYTF. The DNA of the CDR3 is TGTGCCAGCAGTTCTGGAGGGACTCCTTATGGCTACACCTTC.

This clone has a single count. The chain is built from TRBV29-1 and TRBJ1-5; 8 nucleotides align to TRBD1. Germline CDR1 SQVTM, CDR2 ANQGSEA. The CDR3 covers 16 residues. J was trimmed by 0 bases and V by 5 bases; bases with no gene match: 9. The CDR3 region is CSVSTPGQDSNQPQHF. The CDR3 coding sequence is TGCAGCGTTTCGACTCCGGGACAGGATAGCAATCAGCCCCAGCATTTT.

The V call is TRBV5-5, the J call TRBJ2-7, with 9 positions matching TRBD1. The junction had 4 bases not matched to a gene; V was cut back by 0 bases and J by 3 bases. Germline V CDR1 and CDR2: SGHKS, YYEKEE (reference sequence). The CDR3 extends over 15 amino acids. This CDR3 reads CASSLVGQGVYEQYF. CDR3 in DNA: TGTGCCAGCAGCTTGGTGGGACAGGGAGTCTACGAGCAGTACTTC.

This CDR3 reads CASSEAGGYNEQFF. DNA of the CDR3: TGTGCCAGCAGTGAAGCGGGGGGGTACAATGAGCAGTTCTTC. The chain couples TRBV6-1 to TRBJ2-1; 7 bases align to TRBD2. This CDR3 has 14 residues. CDR1 is MNHNS, CDR2 SASEGT, per germline. V was clipped by 0 bases and J by 4 bases; unmatched bases: 0.